What follows are 27 T cell receptor beta chains derived from one specimen sequenced in a study of PD-1 blockade in classical Hodgkin lymphoma. The assay was immunoSEQ multiplex PCR, and TCRdb's table has in-frame clones only and misses some. The sample has approximately 98,000 clones; nearly 90% are singletons. All trial patients relapsed after autologous stem cell transplantation. The sequenced sample was peripheral blood mononuclear cells (PBMCs), obtained before the second cycle of nivolumab. The receptors come from a human donor with classical Hodgkin lymphoma.

This chain's CDR3 is CSVIGGPYEQYF. The CDR3 DNA is TGCAGCGTTATCGGTGGTCCCTACGAGCAGTACTTC. V is TRBV29-1 and J is TRBJ2-7, with D unresolved. CDR1 is SQVTM and CDR2 is ANQGSEA in the germline V gene. CDR3 size: 12 residues. V lost 5 bases, J lost 2 bases, and 10 bases lay in between.

This clone was detected only a few times. The chain joins TRBV18 to TRBJ1-2, with a weak D call TRBD1 (5 bases). The germline CDR1 and CDR2 sequences are KGHSH and LQKENI. The V gene lost 3 bases and the J gene lost 6 bases, with 8 bases spanning the gap. This CDR3 is built from 12 residues. The CDR3, as DNA: TGTGCCAGCTCACCGGGGGACCATGGCTACACCTTC. Its protein is CASSPGDHGYTF.

The J gene is TRBJ2-3, the V gene TRBV11-2, with D tentatively TRBD1 (5 bases). Germline values: CDR1 SGHAT, CDR2 FQNNGV. Trimming pared 7 bases from V and 5 bases from J, leaving 16 bases between. CDR3 size: 14 residues. CDR3 residues: CASTKREGEDTQYF. CDR3 DNA: TGTGCCAGCACCAAACGCGAAGGGGAAGATACGCAGTATTTT.

The CDR3: CASSAQGGYQPQHF. In DNA, the CDR3 is TGTGCCAGTAGTGCCCAGGGGGGTTATCAGCCCCAGCATTTT. The gene calls are TRBV19 and TRBJ1-5, with 7 bases identical to TRBD1. Germline V lookup: CDR1 LNHDA, CDR2 SQIVND (reference sequence). The CDR3 has 14 amino acids. The J segment lost 5 bases and the V segment lost 5 bases, leaving 6 bases of the junction unmatched.

The rearrangement joins TRBV9 to TRBJ2-4; 9 bases align to TRBD1. The germline CDR1 and CDR2 sequences are SGDLS and YYNGEE. The CDR3 has 13 amino acids. V lost 3 bases and J lost 8; bases outside the gene matches: 3. The CDR3 here is CASSARQGDIQYF. The CDR3 DNA sequence: TGTGCCAGCAGCGCCCGACAGGGGGACATTCAGTACTTC.

The chain employs TRBV15 and TRBJ1-1; a weak D match, TRBD1 (6 bases). The ends were cut back, 2 bases at V and 2 bases at J, with 15 bases in the middle. CDR1 and CDR2 from the germline V gene are LNHNV and YYDKDF (reference sequence). CDR3 size: 16 residues. The CDR3 sequence: CATSRKGGTTNTEAFF. CDR3 sequence (DNA): TGTGCCACCAGCAGAAAAGGAGGGACAACCAACACTGAAGCTTTCTTT.

This clone was counted between two and nine times. The genes are TRBV7-8 and TRBJ2-5; TRBD1 is a possible D gene (6 bases). With 7 bases removed from V and 0 bases from J, the gap between germline ends came to 9 bases. The CDR3 is made up of 13 amino acids. Germline V gene lookup returns CDR1 SGHVS and CDR2 FQNEAQ. The CDR3 nucleotides read TGTGCCAGCAAACGGGACAACCAAGAGACCCAGTACTTC. Translated: CASKRDNQETQYF.

The chain employs TRBV30 and TRBJ1-5; TRBD1 agrees at 10 bases. V shed 3 bases and J 6 bases; nucleotides not matched to a gene: 5. The germline gives CDR1 GTSNPN, CDR2 SVGIG (reference sequence). The CDR3 is 14 residues long. The CDR3 DNA sequence: TGTGCCTGGAGCCCCGGACAGGGGGGTCAGCCCCAGCATTTT. Residues: CAWSPGQGGQPQHF. Together with reference TRBV30 and TRBJ1-5, the CDR3 gives the full variable domain: SQTIHQWPATLVQPVGSPLSLECTVEGTSNPNLYWYRQAAGRGLQLLFYSVGIGQISSEVPQNLSASRPQDRQFILSSKKLLLSDSGFYLCAWSPGQGGQPQHFGDGTRLSIL.

J is TRBJ2-7 and V is TRBV5-5; weak D call: TRBD2 (5 bases). The length of the CDR3 is 15 residues. V was pared by 4 bases and J by 3 bases, with 17 bases between. The V gene's germline CDR1 is SGHKS and CDR2 YYEKEE (reference sequence). CDR3 amino acids: CASSPFGDNRYEQYF. CDR3 coding DNA: TGTGCCAGCAGCCCATTCGGGGATAACCGCTACGAGCAGTACTTC.

This chain's CDR3 is CASSIAGGSYNEQFF. In DNA, the CDR3 is TGTGCCAGTAGTATTGCAGGGGGCTCCTACAATGAGCAGTTCTTC. V gene TRBV19 combines with J gene TRBJ2-1; 7 positions match TRBD1. This CDR3 spans 15 amino acids. Germline V gene sequence: CDR1 LNHDA, CDR2 SQIVND (reference sequence). V dropped 3 bases and J dropped 0; count of bases not matched to a gene: 2.

The chain combines TRBV4-2 with TRBJ2-7; D unclear. The CDR3 runs 17 residues. Germline CDR1 is LGHNA and CDR2 is YNFKEQ. V lost 3 bases and J lost 0, with 18 bases in between. CDR3 protein: CASSQIDDIFSSYEQYF. The CDR3, as DNA: TGTGCCAGCAGCCAGATTGATGACATTTTCAGCTCCTACGAGCAGTACTTC.

The chain has TRBV5-1 and TRBJ2-5; D gene unclear. Germline V gene sequence: CDR1 SGHRS, CDR2 YFSETQ. This CDR3 is 13 amino acids long. V gave up 0 bases and J gave up 4 bases, with 7 bases separating them. CDR3 protein: CASSLGAPETQYF. CDR3 DNA sequence: TGCGCCAGCAGCTTGGGGGCCCCAGAGACCCAGTACTTC.

J is TRBJ2-7 and V is TRBV27; TRBD1 might be the D (5 bases). The CDR3 is 13 residues long. Trimming cost V 5 bases and J 0 bases, with 8 bases left between them. The germline V gene has CDR1 MNHEY and CDR2 SMNVEV (reference sequence). This chain's CDR3 is CASSHRRSYEQYF. The DNA of the CDR3 is TGTGCCAGCAGTCACAGGCGCTCCTACGAGCAGTACTTC.

The chain is built from TRBV2 and TRBJ1-2; D may be TRBD1 (5 bases). This CDR3 region has 13 residues. Deletions cut 1 base from V and 4 bases from J, with 7 bases between. Germline V lookup: CDR1 SNHLY, CDR2 FYNNEI. CDR3 sequence reads: CASSEGQLYGYTF. The DNA for the CDR3 is TGTGCCAGCAGTGAAGGACAGCTCTATGGCTACACCTTC.

This chain joins TRBV19 and TRBJ2-2, with 9 bases lining up with TRBD1. The V gene's germline CDR1 is LNHDA and CDR2 SQIVND (reference sequence). V shed 5 bases, J shed 10 bases, and the junction held 11 bases outside the gene matches. The CDR3 has 15 residues. The CDR3 loop is CASSADPGTGKELFF. CDR3 bases: TGTGCCAGTAGTGCCGACCCCGGGACAGGGAAGGAGCTGTTTTTT.

The rearrangement links TRBV9 to TRBJ1-5; TRBD1 aligns across 9 bases. The CDR3 runs to 15 residues. Looked up from germline, CDR1 is SGDLS and CDR2 is YYNGEE. V lost 4 bases and J lost 7; bases outside the gene matches: 9. The CDR3 DNA is TGTGCCAGCAGCTCAACCGGGACAGGGTTACAGCCCCAGCATTTT. It specifies CASSSTGTGLQPQHF.

The chain has TRBV5-6 and TRBJ2-1; D is perhaps TRBD1 or TRBD2 (5 bases each). Germline CDR1 reads SGHDT; CDR2 reads YYEEEE. V gave up 0 bases and J gave up 4 bases, with 8 bases separating them. CDR3 length equals 14 residues. Here the CDR3 DNA reads TGTGCCAGCAGCTTGGGGGACGTTTACAATGAGCAGTTCTTC. This translates into CASSLGDVYNEQFF.

This rearrangement joins TRBV5-1 to TRBJ2-2, with TRBD2 identical over 7 bases. V gave up 4 bases and J gave up 7 bases; unmatched junction bases: 13. The CDR3 length is 16 residues. Germline CDR1 is SGHRS and CDR2 is YFSETQ. DNA of the CDR3: TGCGCCAGCAGCGAATTTTTGGGAGGGTCATTCGGGGAGCTGTTTTTT. This codes for CASSEFLGGSFGELFF.

The chain employs TRBV28 and TRBJ1-2; D is uncertain. Trimming took 5 bases from V and 4 from J, leaving 8 bases between them. Germline lookup yields CDR1 MDHEN and CDR2 SYDVKM. CDR3 length: 12 residues. The CDR3 nucleotides are TGTGCCAGCAGTCCCGGGTCCTATGGCTACACCTTC. Translated: CASSPGSYGYTF.

This rearrangement joins TRBV19 to TRBJ1-5; TRBD1 agrees at 9 bases. Trimming took 3 bases from V and 5 from J; bases not matched to a gene: 2. The CDR3 spans 14 residues. The germline CDR1 and CDR2 sequences are LNHDA and SQIVND (reference sequence). CDR3 residues: CASSIGQGYQPQHF. In nucleotides, the CDR3 is TGTGCCAGTAGTATCGGACAGGGGTATCAGCCCCAGCATTTT.

The chain uses TRBV2 and TRBJ2-5; 7 bases align to TRBD2. The CDR3 covers 15 residues. V lost 6 bases to trimming and J lost 4 bases; unmatched junction nucleotides: 11. Germline V lookup: CDR1 SNHLY, CDR2 FYNNEI. In nucleotides, the CDR3 is TGTGCCAGCAGCGGGGGAGGGCGGAGGTTAGAGACCCAGTACTTC. Translation: CASSGGGRRLETQYF.

This clone was recorded only once. No conserved phenylalanine or tryptophan is present at the end of the CDR3, so a read error is the likely explanation. The DNA is omitted, as the CDR3 cannot be located on it reliably, and the CDR3 follows TCRdb's listing. The rearrangement links TRBV23-1 to TRBJ2-6. TRBV23-1 is placed among ORFs of uncertain function. The CDR3 contains 10 residues when both ends are counted. This CDR3 reads CASSQSRTLL.

This sequence joins TRBV6-1 and TRBJ2-5, with TRBD2 matching 13 bases. Unmatched junction bases numbered 8, after V lost 4 bases and J lost 6 bases. CDR3 size: 16 residues. Per the germline V gene, CDR1 is MNHNS and CDR2 is SASEGT. This chain's CDR3 is CASSASGTSGKKTQYF. CDR3 in DNA: TGTGCCAGCAGTGCATCCGGGACTAGCGGGAAAAAGACCCAGTACTTC.

The CDR3 sequence: CASSSSDRDLSGANVLTF. Here the CDR3 DNA reads TGCGCCAGCTCATCCTCGGACAGGGATCTATCTGGGGCCAACGTCCTGACTTTC. V usage is TRBV5-1 and J usage is TRBJ2-6; the match to TRBD1 covers 8 bases. The junction had 13 bases not matched to a gene; V was cut back by 7 bases and J by 1 base. Germline loops: CDR1 SGHRS, CDR2 YFSETQ. The CDR3 covers 18 residues.

The J gene is TRBJ2-2, the V gene TRBV30, with 14 positions matching TRBD2. Germline V gene sequence: CDR1 GTSNPN, CDR2 SVGIG (reference sequence). V lost 0 bases and J lost 7; bases outside the gene matches: 7. The CDR3 runs to 17 residues. The CDR3 DNA sequence: TGTGCCTGGAGTGTACCATGGGGACTAGCGGGAGACGGGGAGCTGTTTTTT. The encoded protein is CAWSVPWGLAGDGELFF. The full variable domain, its missing parts supplied by reference TRBV30 and TRBJ2-2, is SQTIHQWPATLVQPVGSPLSLECTVEGTSNPNLYWYRQAAGRGLQLLFYSVGIGQISSEVPQNLSASRPQDRQFILSSKKLLLSDSGFYLCAWSVPWGLAGDGELFFGEGSRLTVL.

The J gene is TRBJ2-6, the V gene TRBV10-3; 8 bases agree with TRBD1. The V and J ends lost 9 bases and 0 bases, in that order; junction bases with no gene match: 4. The CDR3 contains 15 residues. From germline, CDR1 is ENHRY and CDR2 SYGVKD. The CDR3 coding sequence is TGTGCCATTCAGGGGGCCTTCTCTGGGGCCAACGTCCTGACTTTC. Translating it yields CAIQGAFSGANVLTF.

V is TRBV4-2 and J is TRBJ2-2; 16 bases agree with TRBD2. Germline V gene data show CDR1 as LGHNA and CDR2 as YNFKEQ. The CDR3 contains 17 residues. The trim removed 1 base at V and 7 bases at J, leaving 3 bases unmatched. CDR3 sequence: CASSQAGTSGRDGELFF. CDR3 coding DNA: TGTGCCAGCAGCCAAGCCGGGACTAGCGGGAGGGACGGGGAGCTGTTTTTT.